Given below is one T cell receptor (beta chain) in context. Isolated RNA was reverse transcribed in full, so expressed TCRB transcripts were sequenced. TCRdb's table, derived via immunoSEQ multiplex PCR, lists solely in-frame clones and lacks some. Here the sample spans about 19,000 clones, 50% being singletons. Germline CDR1 reads SGHRS; CDR2 reads YFSETQ. The CDR3 sequence is 15 residues long. The germline V and J ends were trimmed by 0 bases and 5 bases, with 9 bases remaining between them. The data were taken from a study of beta chain features in type 1 diabetes. Study as a whole: Age and gender were similar between patients and healthy donors, as were cell yields.

Sorted CD4+ subsets: naive, central memory, regulatory, stem cell-like memory (CD45RO/CCR7/CD25/CD127/CD95/CD27 panel). The sample consisted of stem cell memory CD4+ T cells from blood. This sequence joins TRBV5-1 and TRBJ1-6; D gene ambiguous. The receptor was isolated from a man aged 18 to 29 in good health. The CDR3 bases are TGCGCCAGCAGCTTGGACCTTCCTAATAATTCACCCCTCCACTTT. This codes for CASSLDLPNNSPLHF.